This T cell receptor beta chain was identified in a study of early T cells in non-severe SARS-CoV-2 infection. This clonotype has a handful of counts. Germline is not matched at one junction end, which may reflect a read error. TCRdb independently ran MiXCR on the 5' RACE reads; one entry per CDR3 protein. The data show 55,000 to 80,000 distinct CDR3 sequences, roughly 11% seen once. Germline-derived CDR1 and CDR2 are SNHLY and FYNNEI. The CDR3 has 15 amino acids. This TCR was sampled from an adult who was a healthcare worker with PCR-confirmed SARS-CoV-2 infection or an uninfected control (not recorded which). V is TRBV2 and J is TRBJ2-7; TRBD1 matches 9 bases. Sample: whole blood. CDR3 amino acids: CASGDPRTGAYEQYF. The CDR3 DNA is TGTGCCAGCGGTGACCCCCGGACAGGGGCCTACGAGCAGTACTTC.